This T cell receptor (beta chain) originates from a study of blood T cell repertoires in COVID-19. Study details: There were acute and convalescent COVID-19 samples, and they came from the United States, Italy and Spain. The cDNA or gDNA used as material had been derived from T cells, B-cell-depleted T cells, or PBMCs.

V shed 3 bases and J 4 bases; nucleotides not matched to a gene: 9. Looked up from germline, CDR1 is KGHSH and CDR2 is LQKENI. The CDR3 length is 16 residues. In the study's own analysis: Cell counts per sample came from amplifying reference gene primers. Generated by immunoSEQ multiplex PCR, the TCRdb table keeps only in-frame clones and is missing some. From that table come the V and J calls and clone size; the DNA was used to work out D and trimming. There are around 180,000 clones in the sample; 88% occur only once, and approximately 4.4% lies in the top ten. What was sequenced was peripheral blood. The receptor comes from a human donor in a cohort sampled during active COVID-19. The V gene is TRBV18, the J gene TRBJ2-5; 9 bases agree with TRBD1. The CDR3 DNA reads TGTGCCAGCTCACCCTACTTGGGACAGGGAGGAGAGACCCAGTACTTC. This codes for CASSPYLGQGGETQYF.